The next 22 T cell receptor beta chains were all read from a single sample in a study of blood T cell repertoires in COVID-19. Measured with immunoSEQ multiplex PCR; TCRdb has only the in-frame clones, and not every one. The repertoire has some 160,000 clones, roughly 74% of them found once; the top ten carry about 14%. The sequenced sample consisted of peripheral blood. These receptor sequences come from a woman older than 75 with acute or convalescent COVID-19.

CDR3 loop: CASSSFGTGRETQYF. Here the CDR3 DNA reads TGTGCCAGCAGCTCCTTCGGGACAGGGAGGGAGACCCAGTACTTC. The rearrangement joins TRBV7-2 to TRBJ2-5, with 9 bases that match TRBD1. V dropped 4 bases and J dropped 5; count of bases not matched to a gene: 8. The CDR3 is 15 residues long. Germline V CDR1 and CDR2: SGHTA, FQGNSA.

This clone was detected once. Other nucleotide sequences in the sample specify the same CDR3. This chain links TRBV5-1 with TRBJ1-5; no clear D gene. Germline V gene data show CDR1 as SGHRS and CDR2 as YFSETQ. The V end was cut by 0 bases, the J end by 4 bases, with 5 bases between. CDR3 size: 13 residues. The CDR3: CASSLGRNQPQHF. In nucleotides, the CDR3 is TGCGCCAGCAGCTTGGGGAGGAATCAGCCCCAGCATTTT.

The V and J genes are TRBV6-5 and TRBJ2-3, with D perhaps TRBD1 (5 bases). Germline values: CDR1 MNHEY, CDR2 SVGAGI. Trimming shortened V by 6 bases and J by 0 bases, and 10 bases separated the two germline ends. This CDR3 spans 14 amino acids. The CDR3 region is CASRPTASTDTQYF. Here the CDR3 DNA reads TGTGCCAGCAGGCCGACAGCTAGCACAGATACGCAGTATTTT.

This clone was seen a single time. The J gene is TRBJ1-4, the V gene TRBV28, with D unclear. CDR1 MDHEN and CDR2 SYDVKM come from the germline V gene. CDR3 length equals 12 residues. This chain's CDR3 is CATKEINEKLFF. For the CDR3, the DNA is TGTGCAACCAAGGAGATTAATGAAAAACTGTTTTTT.

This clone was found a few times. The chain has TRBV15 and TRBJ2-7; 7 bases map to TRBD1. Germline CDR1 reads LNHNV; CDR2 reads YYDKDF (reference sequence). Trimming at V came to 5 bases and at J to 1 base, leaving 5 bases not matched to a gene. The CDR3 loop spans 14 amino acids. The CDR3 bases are TGTGCCACCAGCGTCCACAGGGGATCCTACGAGCAGTACTTC. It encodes CATSVHRGSYEQYF.

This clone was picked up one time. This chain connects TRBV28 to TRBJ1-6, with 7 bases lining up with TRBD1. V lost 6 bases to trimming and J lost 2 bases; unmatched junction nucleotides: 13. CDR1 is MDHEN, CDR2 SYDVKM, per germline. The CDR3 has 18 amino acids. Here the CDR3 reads CASRPRPGGLTYNSPLHF. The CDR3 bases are TGTGCCAGCAGACCCCGACCAGGGGGATTGACCTATAATTCACCCCTCCACTTT.

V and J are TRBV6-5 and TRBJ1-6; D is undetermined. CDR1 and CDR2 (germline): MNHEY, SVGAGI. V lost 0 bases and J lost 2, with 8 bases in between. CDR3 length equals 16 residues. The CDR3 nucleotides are TGTGCCAGCAGTTACTCCGCCATAGCCTATAATTCACCCCTCCACTTT. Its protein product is CASSYSAIAYNSPLHF.

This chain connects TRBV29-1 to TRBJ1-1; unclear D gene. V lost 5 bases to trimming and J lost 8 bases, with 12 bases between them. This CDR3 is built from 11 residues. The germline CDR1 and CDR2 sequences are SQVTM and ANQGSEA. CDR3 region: CSVIPGTEAFF. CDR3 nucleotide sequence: TGCAGCGTTATCCCGGGAACAGAAGCTTTCTTT.

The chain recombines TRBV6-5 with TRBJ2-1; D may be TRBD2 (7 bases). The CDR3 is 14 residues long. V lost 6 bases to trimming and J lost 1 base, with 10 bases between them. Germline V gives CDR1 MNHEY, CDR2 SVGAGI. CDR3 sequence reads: CASRGGVSYNEQFF. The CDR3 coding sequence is TGTGCCAGCAGAGGGGGGGTTTCCTACAATGAGCAGTTCTTC.

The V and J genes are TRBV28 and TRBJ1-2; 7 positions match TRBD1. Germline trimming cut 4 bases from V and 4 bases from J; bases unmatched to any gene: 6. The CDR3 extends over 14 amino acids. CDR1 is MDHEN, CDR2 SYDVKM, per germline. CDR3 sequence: CASSSTGRGYGYTF. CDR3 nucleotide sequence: TGTGCCAGCAGTTCGACAGGGCGTGGCTATGGCTACACCTTC.

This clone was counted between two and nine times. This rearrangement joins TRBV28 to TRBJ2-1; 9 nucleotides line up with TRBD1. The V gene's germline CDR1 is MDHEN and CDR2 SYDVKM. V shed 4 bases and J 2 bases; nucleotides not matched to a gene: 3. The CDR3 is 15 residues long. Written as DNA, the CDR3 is TGTGCCAGCAGTTCCGGGACAGGGACCTACAATGAGCAGTTCTTC. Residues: CASSSGTGTYNEQFF.

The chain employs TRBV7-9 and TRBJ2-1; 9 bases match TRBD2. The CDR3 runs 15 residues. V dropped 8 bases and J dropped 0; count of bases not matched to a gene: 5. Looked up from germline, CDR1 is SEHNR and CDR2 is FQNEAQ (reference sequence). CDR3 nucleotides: TGTGCCAGCGGGCTAGCGGGGAGCTCCTACAATGAGCAGTTCTTC. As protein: CASGLAGSSYNEQFF.

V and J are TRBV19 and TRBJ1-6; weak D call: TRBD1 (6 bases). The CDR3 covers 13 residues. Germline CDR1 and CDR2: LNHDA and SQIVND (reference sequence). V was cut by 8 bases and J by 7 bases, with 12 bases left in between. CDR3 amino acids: CASGAGVNSPLHF. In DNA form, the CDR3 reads TGTGCCAGTGGGGCAGGGGTAAATTCACCCCTCCACTTT.

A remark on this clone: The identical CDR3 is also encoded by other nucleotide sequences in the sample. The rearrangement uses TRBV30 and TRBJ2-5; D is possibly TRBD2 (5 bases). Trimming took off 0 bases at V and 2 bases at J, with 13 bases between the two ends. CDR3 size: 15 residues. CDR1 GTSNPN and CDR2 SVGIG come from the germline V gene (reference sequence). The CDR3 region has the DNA TGTGCCTGGAGTGTACTTGCGGCGGGTCAAGAGACCCAGTACTTC. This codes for CAWSVLAAGQETQYF.

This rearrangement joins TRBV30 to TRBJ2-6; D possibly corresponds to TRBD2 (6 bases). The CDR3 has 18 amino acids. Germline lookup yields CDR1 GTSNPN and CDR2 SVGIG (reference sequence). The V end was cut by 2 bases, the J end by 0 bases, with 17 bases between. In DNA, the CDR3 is TGTGCCTGGAGTAGTGGGCGGGGCTACCCCTCTGGGGCCAACGTCCTGACTTTC. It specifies CAWSSGRGYPSGANVLTF.

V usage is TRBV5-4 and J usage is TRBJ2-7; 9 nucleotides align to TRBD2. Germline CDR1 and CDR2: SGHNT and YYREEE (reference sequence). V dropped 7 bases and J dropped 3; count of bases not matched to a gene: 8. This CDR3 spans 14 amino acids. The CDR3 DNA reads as TGTGCCAGCGGCCTATATAGCGGGAGCTACGAGCAGTACTTC. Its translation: CASGLYSGSYEQYF.

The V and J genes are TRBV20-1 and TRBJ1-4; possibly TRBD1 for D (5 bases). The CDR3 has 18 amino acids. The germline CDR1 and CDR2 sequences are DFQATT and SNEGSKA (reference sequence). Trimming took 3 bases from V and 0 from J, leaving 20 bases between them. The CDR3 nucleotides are TGCAGTGCTAGTCCTATCCCAGGGAAGGGTACAACTAATGAAAAACTGTTTTTT. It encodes CSASPIPGKGTTNEKLFF.

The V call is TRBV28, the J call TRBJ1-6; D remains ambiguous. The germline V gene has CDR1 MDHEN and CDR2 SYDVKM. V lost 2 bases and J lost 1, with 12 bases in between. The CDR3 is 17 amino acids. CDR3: CASSLNPGWSYNSPLHF. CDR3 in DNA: TGTGCCAGCAGTTTAAACCCGGGTTGGTCCTATAATTCACCCCTCCACTTT. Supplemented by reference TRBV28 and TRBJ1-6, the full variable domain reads DVKVTQSSRYLVKRTGEKVFLECVQDMDHENMFWYRQDPGLGLRLIYFSYDVKMKEKGDIPEGYSVSREKKERFSLILESASTNQTSMYLCASSLNPGWSYNSPLHFGNGTRLTVT.

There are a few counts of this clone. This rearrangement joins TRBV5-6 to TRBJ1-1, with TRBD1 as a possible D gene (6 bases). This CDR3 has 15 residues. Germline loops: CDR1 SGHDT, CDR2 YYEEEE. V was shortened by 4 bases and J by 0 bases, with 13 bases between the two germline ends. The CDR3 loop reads CASSELGQMNTEAFF. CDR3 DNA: TGTGCCAGCAGCGAGCTAGGACAGATGAACACTGAAGCTTTCTTT.

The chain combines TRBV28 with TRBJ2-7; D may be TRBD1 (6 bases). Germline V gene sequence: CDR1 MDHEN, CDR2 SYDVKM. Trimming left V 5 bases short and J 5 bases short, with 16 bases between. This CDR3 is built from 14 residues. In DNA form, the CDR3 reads TGTGCCAGCAGTCTAACAGGGCTCTCGCACGAGCAGTACTTC. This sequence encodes CASSLTGLSHEQYF.

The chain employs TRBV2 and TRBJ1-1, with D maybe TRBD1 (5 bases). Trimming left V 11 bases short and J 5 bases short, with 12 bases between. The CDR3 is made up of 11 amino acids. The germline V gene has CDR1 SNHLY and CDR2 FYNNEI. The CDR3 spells CAGGGETEAFF. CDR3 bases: TGTGCCGGGGGAGGGGAGACTGAAGCTTTCTTT.

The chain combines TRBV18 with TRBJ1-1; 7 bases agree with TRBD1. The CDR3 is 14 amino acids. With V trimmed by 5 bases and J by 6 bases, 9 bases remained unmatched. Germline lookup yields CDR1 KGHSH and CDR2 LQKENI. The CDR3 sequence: CASSAGTVEPEAFF. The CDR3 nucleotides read TGTGCCAGCTCAGCCGGGACAGTGGAGCCTGAAGCTTTCTTT.